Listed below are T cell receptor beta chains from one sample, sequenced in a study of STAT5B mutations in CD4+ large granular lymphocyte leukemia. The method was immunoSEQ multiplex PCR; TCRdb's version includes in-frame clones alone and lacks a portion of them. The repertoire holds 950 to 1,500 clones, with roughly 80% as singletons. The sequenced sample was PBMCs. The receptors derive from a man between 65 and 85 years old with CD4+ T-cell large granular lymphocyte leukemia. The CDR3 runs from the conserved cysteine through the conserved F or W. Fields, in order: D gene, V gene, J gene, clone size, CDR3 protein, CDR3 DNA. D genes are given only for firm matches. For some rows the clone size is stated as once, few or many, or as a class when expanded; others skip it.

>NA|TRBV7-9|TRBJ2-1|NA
CASSLPGGRRTYNEQFF
TGTGCCAGCAGCTTACCAGGGGGGCGACGTACCTACAATGAGCAGTTCTTC
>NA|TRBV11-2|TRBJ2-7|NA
CASSALGGGAPYEQYF
TGTGCCAGCAGCGCCCTCGGTGGGGGGGCCCCCTACGAGCAGTACTTC
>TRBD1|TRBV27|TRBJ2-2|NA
CASSQRGHGTGELFF
TGTGCCAGCAGTCAAAGGGGGCACGGCACCGGGGAGCTGTTTTTT
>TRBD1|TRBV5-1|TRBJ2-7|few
CASSLGHRDSSYEQYF
TGCGCCAGCAGCTTGGGACACCGGGACAGCTCCTACGAGCAGTACTTC
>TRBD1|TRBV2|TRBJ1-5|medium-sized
CASKAGQGEPQHF
TGTGCCAGCAAGGCGGGACAGGGGGAACCCCAGCATTTT
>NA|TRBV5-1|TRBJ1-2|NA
CASSLTGASGYGHTF
TGCGCCAGCAGCCTTACGGGGGCTAGCGGCTATGGCCACACCTTC
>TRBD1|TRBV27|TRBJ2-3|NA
CASSPGQGSTDTQYF
TGTGCCAGCAGTCCGGGACAGGGAAGCACAGATACGCAGTATTTT
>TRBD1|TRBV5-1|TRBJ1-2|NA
CASSLGTGPSYGYTF
TGCGCCAGCAGCTTGGGGACAGGGCCCTCCTATGGCTACACCTTC
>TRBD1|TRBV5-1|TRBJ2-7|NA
CASSWTGPSYEQYF
TGCGCCAGCAGCTGGACAGGGCCCTCCTACGAGCAGTACTTC
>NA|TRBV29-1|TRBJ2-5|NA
CSVEGGSQETQYF
TGCAGCGTTGAAGGAGGTAGCCAAGAGACCCAGTACTTC
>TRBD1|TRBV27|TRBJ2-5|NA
CASSLHRGQETQYF
TGTGCCAGCAGTTTACACAGGGGCCAAGAGACCCAGTACTTC
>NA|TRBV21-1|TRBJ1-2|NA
CASSTGSLANYGYTF
TGTGCCAGCAGCACGGGGAGTTTAGCTAACTATGGCTACACCTTC
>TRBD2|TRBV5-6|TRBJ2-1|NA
CASSLRTSGGYNEQFF
TGTGCCAGCAGTCTCCGGACTAGCGGGGGTTACAATGAGCAGTTCTTC
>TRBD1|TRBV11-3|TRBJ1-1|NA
CASSPSRGGFTEAFF
TGTGCCAGCAGCCCGAGCCGAGGGGGCTTCACTGAAGCTTTCTTT
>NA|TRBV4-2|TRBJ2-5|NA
CASSQEDLQETQYF
TGTGCCAGCAGCCAAGAGGACCTACAAGAGACCCAGTACTTC
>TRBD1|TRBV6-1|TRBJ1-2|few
CASNEPGQGKYGYTF
TGTGCCAGCAACGAACCGGGACAGGGGAAGTATGGCTACACCTTC
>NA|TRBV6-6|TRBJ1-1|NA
CASSSQGHLNTEAFF
TGTGCCAGCAGTTCACAGGGTCACCTGAACACTGAAGCTTTCTTT
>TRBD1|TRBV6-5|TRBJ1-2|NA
CASTLGTGSGYTF
TGTGCCAGCACCCTAGGGACAGGGAGTGGCTACACCTTC
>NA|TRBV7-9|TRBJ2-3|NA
CASSLALRTIRTDTQYF
TGTGCCAGCAGCTTAGCGCTACGGACGATACGTACAGATACGCAGTATTTT
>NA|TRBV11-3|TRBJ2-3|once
CASSWGGTDTQYF
TGTGCCAGCAGCTGGGGGGGCACAGATACGCAGTATTTT
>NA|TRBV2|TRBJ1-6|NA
CASSELDNSPLHF
TGTGCCAGCAGTGAATTAGATAATTCACCCCTCCACTTT